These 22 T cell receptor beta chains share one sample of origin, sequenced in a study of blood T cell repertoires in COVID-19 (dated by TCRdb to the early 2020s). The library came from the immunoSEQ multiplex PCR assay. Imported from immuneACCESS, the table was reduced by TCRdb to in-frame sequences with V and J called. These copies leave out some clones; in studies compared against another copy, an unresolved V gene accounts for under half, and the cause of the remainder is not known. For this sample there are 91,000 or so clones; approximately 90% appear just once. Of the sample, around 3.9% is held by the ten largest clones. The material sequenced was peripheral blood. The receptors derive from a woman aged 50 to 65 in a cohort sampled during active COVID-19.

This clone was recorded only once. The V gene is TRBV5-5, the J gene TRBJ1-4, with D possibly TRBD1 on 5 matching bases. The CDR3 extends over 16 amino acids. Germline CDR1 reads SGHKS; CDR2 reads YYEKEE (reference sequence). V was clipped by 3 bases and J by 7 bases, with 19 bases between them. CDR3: CASSWAGGVQGEKLFF. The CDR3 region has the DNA TGTGCCAGCAGCTGGGCCGGCGGGGTGCAGGGTGAAAAACTGTTTTTT.

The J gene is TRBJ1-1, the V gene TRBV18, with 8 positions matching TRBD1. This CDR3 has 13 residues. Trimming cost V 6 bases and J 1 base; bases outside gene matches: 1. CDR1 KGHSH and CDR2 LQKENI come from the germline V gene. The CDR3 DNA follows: TGTGCCAGCTCTGGACAGGGGAACACTGAAGCTTTCTTT. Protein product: CASSGQGNTEAFF.

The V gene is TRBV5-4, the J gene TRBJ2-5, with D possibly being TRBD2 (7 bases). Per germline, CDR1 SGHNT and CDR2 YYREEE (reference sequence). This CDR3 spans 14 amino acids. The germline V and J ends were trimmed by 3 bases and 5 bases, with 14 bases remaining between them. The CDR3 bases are TGTGCCAGCAGCTCGGATGGGGGGGCCGAGACCCAGTACTTC. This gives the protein CASSSDGGAETQYF.

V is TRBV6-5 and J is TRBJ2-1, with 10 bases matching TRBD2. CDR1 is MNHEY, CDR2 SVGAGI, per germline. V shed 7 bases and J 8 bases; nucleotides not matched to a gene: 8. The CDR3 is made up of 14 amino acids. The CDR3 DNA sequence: TGTGCCAGCAACTTAGCGGGGGGCCCCTATGAGCAGTTCTTC. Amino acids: CASNLAGGPYEQFF.

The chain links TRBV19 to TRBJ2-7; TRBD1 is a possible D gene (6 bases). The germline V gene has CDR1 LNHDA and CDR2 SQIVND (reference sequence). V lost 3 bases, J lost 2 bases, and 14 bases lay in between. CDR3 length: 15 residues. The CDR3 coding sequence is TGTGCCAGTAGTATGAGGGGACAACCGACCTACGAGCAGTACTTC. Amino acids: CASSMRGQPTYEQYF.

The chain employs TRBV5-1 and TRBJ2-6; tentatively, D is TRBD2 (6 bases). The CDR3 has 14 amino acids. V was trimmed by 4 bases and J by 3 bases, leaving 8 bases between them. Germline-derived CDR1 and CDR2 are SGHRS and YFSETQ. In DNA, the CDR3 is TGCGCCAGCAGCAGGGACTTTGGGGCCAACGTCCTGACTTTC. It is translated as CASSRDFGANVLTF.

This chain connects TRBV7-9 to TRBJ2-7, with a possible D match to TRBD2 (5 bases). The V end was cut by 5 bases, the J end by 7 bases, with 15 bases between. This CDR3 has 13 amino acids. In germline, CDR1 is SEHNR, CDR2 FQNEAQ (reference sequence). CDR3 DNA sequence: TGTGCCAGCAGCCCCACTTCGGGGTATGAGCAGTACTTC. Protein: CASSPTSGYEQYF. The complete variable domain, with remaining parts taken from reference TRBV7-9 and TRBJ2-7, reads DTGVSQNPRHKITKRGQNVTFRCDPISEHNRLYWYRQTLGQGPEFLTYFQNEAQLEKSRLLSDRFSAERPKGSFSTLEIQRTEQGDSAMYLCASSPTSGYEQYFGPGTRLTVT.

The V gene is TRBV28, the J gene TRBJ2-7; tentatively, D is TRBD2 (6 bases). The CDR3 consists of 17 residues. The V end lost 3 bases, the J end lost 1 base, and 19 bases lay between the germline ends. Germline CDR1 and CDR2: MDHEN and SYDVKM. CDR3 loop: CASSFSWGVADSYEQYF. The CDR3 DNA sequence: TGTGCCAGCAGTTTTAGTTGGGGAGTAGCGGATTCCTACGAGCAGTACTTC.

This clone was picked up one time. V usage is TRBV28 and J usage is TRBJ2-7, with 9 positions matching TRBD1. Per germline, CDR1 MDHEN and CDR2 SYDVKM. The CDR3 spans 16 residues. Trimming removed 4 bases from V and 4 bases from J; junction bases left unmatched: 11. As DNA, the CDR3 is TGTGCCAGCAGTTCTCTAACCGGGACAGGGCAATACGAGCAGTACTTC. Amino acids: CASSSLTGTGQYEQYF.

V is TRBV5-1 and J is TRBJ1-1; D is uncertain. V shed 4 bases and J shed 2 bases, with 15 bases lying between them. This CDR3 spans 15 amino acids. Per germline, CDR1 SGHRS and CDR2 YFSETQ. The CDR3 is CASSPRGIINTEAFF. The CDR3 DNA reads TGCGCCAGCAGCCCCCGCGGGATTATAAACACTGAAGCTTTCTTT.

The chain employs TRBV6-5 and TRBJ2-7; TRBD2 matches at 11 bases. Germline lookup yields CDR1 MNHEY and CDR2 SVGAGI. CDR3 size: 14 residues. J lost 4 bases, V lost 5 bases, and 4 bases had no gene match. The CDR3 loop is CASSLAGGFYEQYF. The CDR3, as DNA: TGTGCCAGCAGTCTAGCGGGGGGCTTTTACGAGCAGTACTTC.

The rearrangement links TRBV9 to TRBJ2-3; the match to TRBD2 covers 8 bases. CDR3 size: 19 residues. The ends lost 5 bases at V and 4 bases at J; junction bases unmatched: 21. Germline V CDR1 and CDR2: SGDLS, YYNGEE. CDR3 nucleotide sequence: TGTGCCAGCAGGGTGGGCGGGGCGGGGGGCTATCTGGGGTCAGATACGCAGTATTTT. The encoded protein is CASRVGGAGGYLGSDTQYF. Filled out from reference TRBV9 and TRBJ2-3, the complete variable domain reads DSGVTQTPKHLITATGQRVTLRCSPRSGDLSVYWYQQSLDQGLQFLIQYYNGEERAKGNILERFSAQQFPDLHSELNLSSLELGDSALYFCASRVGGAGGYLGSDTQYFGPGTRLTVL.

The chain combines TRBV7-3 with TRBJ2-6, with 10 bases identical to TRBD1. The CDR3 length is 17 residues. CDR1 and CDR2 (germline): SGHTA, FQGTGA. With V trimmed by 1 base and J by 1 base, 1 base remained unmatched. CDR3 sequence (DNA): TGTGCCAGCAGCTTAATGGGACAGGGGTCTGGGGCCAACGTCCTGACTTTC. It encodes CASSLMGQGSGANVLTF.

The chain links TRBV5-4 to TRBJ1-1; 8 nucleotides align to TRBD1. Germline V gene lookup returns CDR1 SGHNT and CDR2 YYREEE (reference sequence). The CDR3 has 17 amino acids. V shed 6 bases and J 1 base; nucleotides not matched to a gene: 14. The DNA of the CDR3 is TGTGCCAGCACCCCGACACAGACAGGGGCTAAGAACACTGAAGCTTTCTTT. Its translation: CASTPTQTGAKNTEAFF.

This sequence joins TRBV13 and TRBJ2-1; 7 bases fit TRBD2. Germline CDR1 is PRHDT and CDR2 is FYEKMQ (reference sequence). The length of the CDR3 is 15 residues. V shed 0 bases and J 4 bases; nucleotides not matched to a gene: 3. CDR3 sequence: CASSLGGGRYNEQFF. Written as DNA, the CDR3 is TGTGCCAGCAGCTTAGGGGGAGGGCGTTACAATGAGCAGTTCTTC.

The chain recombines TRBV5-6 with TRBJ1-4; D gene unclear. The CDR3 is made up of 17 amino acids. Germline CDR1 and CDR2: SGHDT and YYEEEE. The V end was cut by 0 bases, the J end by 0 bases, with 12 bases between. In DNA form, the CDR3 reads TGTGCCAGCAGCTTGGTAGCAGCCACTGCAACTAATGAAAAACTGTTTTTT. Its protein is CASSLVAATATNEKLFF.

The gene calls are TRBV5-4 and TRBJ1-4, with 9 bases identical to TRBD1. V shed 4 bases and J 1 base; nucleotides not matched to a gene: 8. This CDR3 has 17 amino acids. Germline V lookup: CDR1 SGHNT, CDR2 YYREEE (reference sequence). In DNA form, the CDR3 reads TGTGCCAGCAGCACCGGGACAGGGTTCATAACTAATGAAAAACTGTTTTTT. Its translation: CASSTGTGFITNEKLFF.

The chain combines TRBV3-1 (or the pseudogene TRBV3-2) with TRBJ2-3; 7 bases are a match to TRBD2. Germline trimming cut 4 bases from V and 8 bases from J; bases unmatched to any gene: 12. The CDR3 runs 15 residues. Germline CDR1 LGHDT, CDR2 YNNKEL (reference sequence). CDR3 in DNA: TGTGCCAGCAGCCTTGGGCGGGGGTCAAAGGGTACGCAGTATTTT. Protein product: CASSLGRGSKGTQYF.

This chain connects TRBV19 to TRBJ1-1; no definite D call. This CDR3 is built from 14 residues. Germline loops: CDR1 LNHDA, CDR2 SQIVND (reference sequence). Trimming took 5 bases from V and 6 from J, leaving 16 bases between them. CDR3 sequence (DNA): TGTGCCAGTAGTCACCGGACGACCGGGGCTGAAGCTTTCTTT. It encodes CASSHRTTGAEAFF.

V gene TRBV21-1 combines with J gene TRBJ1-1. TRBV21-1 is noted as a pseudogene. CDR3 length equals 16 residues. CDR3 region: CASSKEKAGRYTEAFF. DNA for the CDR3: TGTGCCAGCAGCAAAGAGAAAGCAGGGAGGTACACTGAAGCTTTCTTT.

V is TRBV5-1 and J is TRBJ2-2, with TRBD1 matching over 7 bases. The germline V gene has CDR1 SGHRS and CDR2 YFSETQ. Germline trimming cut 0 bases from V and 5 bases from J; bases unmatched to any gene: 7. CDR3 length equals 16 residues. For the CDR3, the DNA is TGCGCCAGCAGCTTGGGCTCCAGGGGGAGAACCGGGGAGCTGTTTTTT. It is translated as CASSLGSRGRTGELFF.

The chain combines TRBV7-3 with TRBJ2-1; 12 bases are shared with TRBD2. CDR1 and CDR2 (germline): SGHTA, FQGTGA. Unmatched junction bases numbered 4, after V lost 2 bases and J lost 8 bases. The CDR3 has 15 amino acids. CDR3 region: CASSLRLAGGDEQFF. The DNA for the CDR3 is TGTGCCAGCAGCTTACGGCTAGCGGGAGGGGATGAGCAGTTCTTC.